Listed below are T cell receptor beta chains from one sample, sequenced in a study of blood T cell repertoires in COVID-19. TCRdb's copy holds only in-frame clones and misses some; the assay was immunoSEQ multiplex PCR. The table lists 100,000 to 150,000 clones, 65% to 90% of them singletons. The sequenced sample was peripheral blood. The receptors were gathered from a woman older than 75 with acute or convalescent COVID-19. The CDR3 runs from the conserved cysteine through the conserved F or W. The D gene is left open where the match is weak. Expanded clones get a size class; other rows say once, few or many, or leave the size out.

d_call: TRBD1; v_call: TRBV18; j_call: TRBJ1-6; clone_size: NA; cdr3_aa: CASSPGTVYNSPLHF; cdr3_nt: TGTGCCAGCTCCCCCGGGACAGTCTATAATTCACCCCTCCACTTT
d_call: NA; v_call: TRBV6-5; j_call: TRBJ2-3; clone_size: NA; cdr3_aa: CASSFSSFPDTQYF; cdr3_nt: TGTGCCAGCAGTTTTAGTAGCTTCCCAGATACGCAGTATTTT
d_call: TRBD1; v_call: TRBV10-1; j_call: TRBJ2-2; clone_size: NA; cdr3_aa: CASSTYRGPNTGELFF; cdr3_nt: TGCGCCAGCAGTACTTACAGGGGCCCTAACACCGGGGAGCTGTTTTTT
d_call: NA; v_call: TRBV5-1; j_call: TRBJ2-3; clone_size: NA; cdr3_aa: CASSSLVQGLKSDTQYF; cdr3_nt: TGCGCCAGCAGTTCCCTTGTACAGGGCCTTAAATCAGATACGCAGTATTTT
d_call: NA; v_call: TRBV5-1; j_call: TRBJ1-2; clone_size: NA; cdr3_aa: CASSFGTSNYGYTF; cdr3_nt: TGCGCCAGCAGCTTCGGGACATCCAACTATGGCTACACCTTC
d_call: TRBD1; v_call: TRBV5-1; j_call: TRBJ2-1; clone_size: few; cdr3_aa: CASSTPTRVGRGYEQFF; cdr3_nt: TGCGCCAGCAGCACACCGACCCGGGTCGGCAGGGGGTATGAGCAGTTCTTC
d_call: TRBD1; v_call: TRBV5-4; j_call: TRBJ1-4; clone_size: NA; cdr3_aa: CASRGTGGELFF; cdr3_nt: TGTGCCAGCAGAGGGACAGGGGGCGAACTGTTTTTT
d_call: NA; v_call: TRBV5-4; j_call: TRBJ2-3; clone_size: NA; cdr3_aa: CASSLAGSTDTQYF; cdr3_nt: TGTGCCAGCAGCTTGGCGGGATCCACAGATACGCAGTATTTT
d_call: TRBD1; v_call: TRBV12-3/TRBV12-4; j_call: TRBJ1-2; clone_size: NA; cdr3_aa: CASSLAAGGGYTF; cdr3_nt: TGTGCCAGCAGTTTAGCTGCAGGGGGTGGCTACACCTTC
d_call: NA; v_call: TRBV6-1; j_call: TRBJ1-5; clone_size: NA; cdr3_aa: CASSEGQVNQPQHF; cdr3_nt: TGTGCCAGCAGTGAAGGACAGGTCAATCAGCCCCAGCATTTT
d_call: TRBD1; v_call: TRBV18; j_call: TRBJ1-2; clone_size: NA; cdr3_aa: CASSQNRGGLEGLGDGYTF; cdr3_nt: TGTGCCAGCTCACAAAACAGAGGGGGCCTGGAGGGCCTAGGGGATGGCTACACCTTC
d_call: NA; v_call: TRBV28; j_call: TRBJ1-4; clone_size: NA; cdr3_aa: CASSTVGQSPGKLFF; cdr3_nt: TGTGCCAGCAGCACAGTGGGACAATCTCCTGGAAAACTGTTTTTT
d_call: TRBD1; v_call: TRBV18; j_call: TRBJ1-2; clone_size: NA; cdr3_aa: CASSQTGVEYGYTF; cdr3_nt: TGTGCCAGCTCACAGACAGGGGTTGAGTATGGCTACACCTTC
d_call: TRBD1; v_call: TRBV29-1; j_call: TRBJ1-1; clone_size: few; cdr3_aa: CSVGGTGGSMNTEAFF; cdr3_nt: TGCAGCGTGGGGGGGACAGGGGGCTCGATGAACACTGAAGCTTTCTTT
d_call: TRBD1; v_call: TRBV4-2; j_call: TRBJ2-2; clone_size: NA; cdr3_aa: CASSQPGGQGDTGELFF; cdr3_nt: TGTGCCAGCAGCCAACCGGGTGGGCAGGGGGACACCGGGGAGCTGTTTTTT
d_call: NA; v_call: TRBV2; j_call: TRBJ1-1; clone_size: NA; cdr3_aa: CASRPGTSNTEAFF; cdr3_nt: TGTGCCAGCAGACCCGGGACATCGAACACTGAAGCTTTCTTT
d_call: TRBD1; v_call: TRBV19; j_call: TRBJ1-2; clone_size: few; cdr3_aa: CASTTHRGSDYGYTF; cdr3_nt: TGTGCCAGTACCACCCACAGGGGTTCGGACTATGGCTACACCTTC
d_call: TRBD1; v_call: TRBV4-1; j_call: TRBJ1-4; clone_size: NA; cdr3_aa: CASSHPAGTGKLFF; cdr3_nt: TGCGCCAGCAGCCATCCCGCCGGGACAGGCAAACTGTTTTTT
d_call: TRBD1; v_call: TRBV5-8; j_call: TRBJ2-5; clone_size: NA; cdr3_aa: CASSNPDRGSLETQYF; cdr3_nt: TGTGCCAGCAGCAACCCGGACAGGGGCTCGTTGGAGACCCAGTACTTC
d_call: NA; v_call: TRBV2; j_call: TRBJ1-2; clone_size: NA; cdr3_aa: CASRPEGAGYTF; cdr3_nt: TGTGCCAGCAGGCCTGAAGGGGCTGGCTACACCTTC
d_call: TRBD2; v_call: TRBV12-5; j_call: TRBJ2-1; clone_size: NA; cdr3_aa: CASVSSGGNREQFF; cdr3_nt: TGTGCTAGTGTTTCTAGCGGGGGGAATAGGGAGCAGTTCTTC
d_call: TRBD1; v_call: TRBV2; j_call: TRBJ1-6; clone_size: NA; cdr3_aa: CASSEQGAGNSPLHF; cdr3_nt: TGTGCCAGCAGTGAACAGGGGGCGGGTAATTCACCCCTCCACTTT
d_call: TRBD1; v_call: TRBV7-9; j_call: TRBJ2-3; clone_size: NA; cdr3_aa: CASSAEPGQGRGDTQYF; cdr3_nt: TGTGCCAGCAGCGCTGAACCGGGACAGGGGAGAGGGGATACGCAGTATTTT
d_call: TRBD1; v_call: TRBV19; j_call: TRBJ1-1; clone_size: NA; cdr3_aa: CASSPGQGGTEAFF; cdr3_nt: TGTGCCAGTTCACCAGGACAGGGGGGCACTGAAGCTTTCTTT
d_call: NA; v_call: TRBV27; j_call: TRBJ1-1; clone_size: NA; cdr3_aa: CASSPGVGGEAFF; cdr3_nt: TGTGCCAGCAGTCCTGGTGTCGGGGGTGAAGCTTTCTTT
d_call: TRBD1; v_call: TRBV4-3; j_call: TRBJ1-6; clone_size: once; cdr3_aa: CASSQDMTGGSPLHF; cdr3_nt: TGCGCCAGCAGCCAAGATATGACAGGGGGTTCACCCCTCCACTTT
d_call: NA; v_call: TRBV7-9; j_call: TRBJ1-1; clone_size: NA; cdr3_aa: CASSLREPSTEAFF; cdr3_nt: TGTGCCAGCAGCTTAAGGGAGCCTAGCACTGAAGCTTTCTTT
d_call: TRBD1; v_call: TRBV6-5; j_call: TRBJ1-2; clone_size: NA; cdr3_aa: CASSRWDRVGYGYTF; cdr3_nt: TGTGCCAGCAGTCGTTGGGACAGGGTTGGGTATGGCTACACCTTC
d_call: TRBD1; v_call: TRBV5-6; j_call: TRBJ1-2; clone_size: NA; cdr3_aa: CASSLWGTGTNYGYTF; cdr3_nt: TGTGCCAGCAGCTTGTGGGGGACAGGGACTAACTATGGCTACACCTTC
d_call: TRBD1; v_call: TRBV7-6; j_call: TRBJ1-3; clone_size: NA; cdr3_aa: CASSLGDSILYF; cdr3_nt: TGTGCCAGCAGCTTAGGGGACAGCATCCTATATTTT
d_call: NA; v_call: TRBV6-6; j_call: TRBJ1-1; clone_size: few; cdr3_aa: CASSPPRGGRVYTEAFF; cdr3_nt: TGTGCCAGCAGTCCACCTCGCGGGGGCAGGGTTTATACTGAAGCTTTCTTT
d_call: NA; v_call: TRBV9; j_call: TRBJ1-6; clone_size: NA; cdr3_aa: CASSVDRSYSPLHF; cdr3_nt: TGTGCCAGCAGCGTAGACAGGTCGTATTCACCCCTCCACTTT
d_call: TRBD1; v_call: TRBV5-1; j_call: TRBJ1-1; clone_size: NA; cdr3_aa: CASSSMTGGTEAFF; cdr3_nt: TGCGCCAGCAGCTCGATGACAGGGGGCACTGAAGCTTTCTTT
d_call: NA; v_call: TRBV7-3; j_call: TRBJ2-1; clone_size: NA; cdr3_aa: CASSLLEGNEQFF; cdr3_nt: TGTGCCAGCAGCCTACTTGAGGGCAATGAGCAGTTCTTC
d_call: NA; v_call: TRBV18; j_call: TRBJ1-2; clone_size: NA; cdr3_aa: CASSPNSVYGYTF; cdr3_nt: TGTGCCAGCTCACCAAACAGTGTCTATGGCTACACCTTC
d_call: TRBD1; v_call: TRBV7-8; j_call: TRBJ1-3; clone_size: NA; cdr3_aa: CASSLQGAIGNTIYF; cdr3_nt: TGTGCCAGCAGCTTACAGGGGGCGATAGGAAACACCATATATTTT
d_call: TRBD2; v_call: TRBV7-9; j_call: TRBJ2-7; clone_size: NA; cdr3_aa: CASSTETSGGFFRTYEQYF; cdr3_nt: TGTGCCAGCAGCACGGAGACTAGCGGGGGGTTTTTTCGAACCTACGAGCAGTACTTC
d_call: NA; v_call: TRBV9; j_call: TRBJ1-2; clone_size: NA; cdr3_aa: CASSARGSGISGYTF; cdr3_nt: TGTGCCAGCAGCGCCAGAGGGTCGGGGATCTCTGGCTACACCTTC
d_call: NA; v_call: TRBV19; j_call: TRBJ1-1; clone_size: NA; cdr3_aa: CASSPGRENTEAFF; cdr3_nt: TGTGCCAGTAGTCCGGGCAGGGAAAACACTGAAGCTTTCTTT
d_call: TRBD2; v_call: TRBV19; j_call: TRBJ2-2; clone_size: NA; cdr3_aa: CASSILAGRADTGELFF; cdr3_nt: TGTGCCAGTAGTATACTGGCAGGGAGGGCGGACACCGGGGAGCTGTTTTTT
d_call: NA; v_call: TRBV7-9; j_call: TRBJ2-6; clone_size: NA; cdr3_aa: CASSLRLGVSGANVLTF; cdr3_nt: TGTGCCAGCAGCTTAAGGTTGGGAGTCTCTGGGGCCAACGTCCTGACTTTC
d_call: TRBD1; v_call: TRBV4-1; j_call: TRBJ1-5; clone_size: NA; cdr3_aa: CASSLQGQSEPQHF; cdr3_nt: TGCGCCAGCAGCTTACAGGGGCAATCCGAACCCCAGCATTTT
d_call: NA; v_call: TRBV2; j_call: TRBJ2-1; clone_size: NA; cdr3_aa: CASSVSANEQFF; cdr3_nt: TGTGCCAGCAGTGTCTCTGCGAATGAGCAGTTCTTC
d_call: NA; v_call: TRBV28; j_call: TRBJ2-4; clone_size: NA; cdr3_aa: CASSLRGPKNIQYF; cdr3_nt: TGTGCCAGCAGTTTACGGGGTCCCAAAAACATTCAGTACTTC
d_call: TRBD1; v_call: TRBV11-2; j_call: TRBJ2-7; clone_size: NA; cdr3_aa: CASSLDGTGMVQYF; cdr3_nt: TGTGCCAGCAGCTTAGACGGGACAGGGATGGTGCAGTACTTC
d_call: NA; v_call: TRBV3-1/TRBV3-2; j_call: TRBJ1-6; clone_size: few; cdr3_aa: CASSQDLVASSSYNSPLHF; cdr3_nt: TGTGCCAGCAGCCAAGATTTGGTAGCCAGCAGCTCCTATAATTCACCCCTCCACTTT
d_call: NA; v_call: TRBV19; j_call: TRBJ1-5; clone_size: few; cdr3_aa: CASNPQGRMNQPQHF; cdr3_nt: TGTGCCAGTAATCCCCAAGGCAGGATGAATCAGCCCCAGCATTTT
d_call: NA; v_call: TRBV9; j_call: TRBJ2-1; clone_size: NA; cdr3_aa: CASSVAGYNEQFF; cdr3_nt: TGTGCCAGCAGCGTAGCAGGTTACAATGAGCAGTTCTTC
d_call: TRBD1; v_call: TRBV2; j_call: TRBJ1-2; clone_size: NA; cdr3_aa: CASSDVPGQGVGYTF; cdr3_nt: TGTGCCAGCAGTGATGTCCCGGGACAGGGAGTAGGCTACACCTTC
d_call: TRBD1; v_call: TRBV2; j_call: TRBJ1-1; clone_size: NA; cdr3_aa: CASSGDRNTEAFF; cdr3_nt: TGTGCCAGCAGTGGGGACAGGAACACTGAAGCTTTCTTT
d_call: TRBD1; v_call: TRBV29-1; j_call: TRBJ2-1; clone_size: NA; cdr3_aa: CSYRASRTGYSYNEQFF; cdr3_nt: TGCAGCTATCGCGCATCTCGGACAGGGTACTCCTACAATGAGCAGTTCTTC